One sample yielded the 18 T cell receptor beta chains listed below, sequenced in a study of OX40 agonist ivuxolimab in advanced cancers. Sequencing was performed with immunoSEQ multiplex PCR; in TCRdb, only in-frame clones are kept and a portion is missing. The table lists 39,000 or so clones, 65% to 90% of them singletons. The specimen was CD4+ or CD8+ T cells sorted from blood, collected in a trial of the OX40 agonist ivuxolimab. The origin of the receptors is an adult with an advanced solid tumor such as melanoma, head and neck, liver or kidney cancer.

The CDR3 protein is CASMSAGKGTDTQYF. In DNA form, the CDR3 reads TGTGCCAGCATGTCGGCGGGGAAGGGCACAGATACGCAGTATTTT. The rearrangement joins TRBV7-9 to TRBJ2-3; tentative D call: TRBD2 (6 bases). This CDR3 comprises 15 residues. V gave up 7 bases and J gave up 1 base, with 15 bases separating them. The germline gives CDR1 SEHNR, CDR2 FQNEAQ (reference sequence). The variable domain in full, completed from reference TRBV7-9 and TRBJ2-3, reads DTGVSQNPRHKITKRGQNVTFRCDPISEHNRLYWYRQTLGQGPEFLTYFQNEAQLEKSRLLSDRFSAERPKGSFSTLEIQRTEQGDSAMYLCASMSAGKGTDTQYFGPGTRLTVL.

The chain links TRBV15 to TRBJ1-3; the D is unclear. The CDR3 loop spans 12 amino acids. Trimming cost V 0 bases and J 9 bases, with 6 bases left between them. The germline gives CDR1 LNHNV, CDR2 YYDKDF (reference sequence). The CDR3 nucleotides are TGTGCCACCAGCAGAGATGGACTCACCATATATTTT. Amino acid sequence: CATSRDGLTIYF. Supplemented by reference TRBV15 and TRBJ1-3, the full variable domain reads DAMVIQNPRYQVTQFGKPVTLSCSQTLNHNVMYWYQQKSSQAPKLLFHYYDKDFNNEADTPDNFQSRRPNTSFCFLDIRSPGLGDTAMYLCATSRDGLTIYFGEGSWLTVV.

The chain links TRBV11-2 to TRBJ1-5; possible D gene TRBD1, 5 bases. The germline V and J ends were trimmed by 3 bases and 1 base, with 10 bases remaining between them. This CDR3 has 15 amino acids. Germline CDR1 reads SGHAT; CDR2 reads FQNNGV. The CDR3 DNA reads TGTGCCAGCAGCTTTGGGGGATCGAGCAATCAGCCCCAGCATTTT. This codes for CASSFGGSSNQPQHF.

This chain joins TRBV4-1 and TRBJ2-4, with D perhaps being TRBD1 or TRBD2 (6 bases each). Germline-derived CDR1 and CDR2 are MGHRA and YSYEKL. This CDR3 is built from 16 residues. With 0 bases removed from V and 6 bases from J, the gap between germline ends came to 15 bases. CDR3 DNA: TGCGCCAGCAGCCAAGAGATCGGTCCGGGGGCAAACATTCAGTACTTC. Protein sequence: CASSQEIGPGANIQYF.

The chain combines TRBV9 with TRBJ2-3; tentatively, D is TRBD1 or TRBD2 (5 bases each). The CDR3 contains 15 residues. V was pared by 7 bases and J by 0 bases, with 15 bases between. The germline V gene has CDR1 SGDLS and CDR2 YYNGEE. The CDR3: CASGAGGSSTDTQYF. In DNA, the CDR3 is TGTGCCAGCGGGGCTGGGGGTTCCAGCACAGATACGCAGTATTTT.

The chain recombines TRBV7-2 with TRBJ1-2, with D maybe TRBD1 (5 bases). CDR3 length: 14 amino acids. CDR1 is SGHTA, CDR2 FQGNSA, per germline. V was trimmed by 2 bases and J by 4 bases, leaving 11 bases between them. DNA for the CDR3: TGTGCCAGCAGCTTAAGGGGAGCCTTCTATGGCTACACCTTC. It translates to CASSLRGAFYGYTF.

The chain combines TRBV7-9 with TRBJ2-1; 8 bases map to TRBD2. The germline V gene has CDR1 SEHNR and CDR2 FQNEAQ (reference sequence). The CDR3 runs 16 residues. J was trimmed by 0 bases and V by 6 bases; bases with no gene match: 7. The CDR3 loop reads CASRPSGGGSYNEQFF. Here the CDR3 DNA reads TGTGCCAGCAGGCCGTCGGGAGGGGGCTCCTACAATGAGCAGTTCTTC.

J is TRBJ1-5 and V is TRBV7-6; 7 nucleotides agree with TRBD1. Germline values: CDR1 SGHVS, CDR2 FNYEAQ. V lost 5 bases and J lost 5; bases outside the gene matches: 12. The CDR3 covers 16 residues. CDR3 residues: CASSPSGGWIDQPQHF. CDR3 DNA sequence: TGTGCCAGCAGCCCCTCAGGGGGTTGGATCGATCAGCCCCAGCATTTT. Looking up the rest from reference TRBV7-6 and TRBJ1-5 gives the full variable domain: GAGVSQSPRYKVTKRGQDVALRCDPISGHVSLYWYRQALGQGPEFLTYFNYEAQQDKSGLPNDRFSAERPEGSISTLTIQRTEQRDSAMYRCASSPSGGWIDQPQHFGDGTRLSIL.

The chain joins TRBV4-1 to TRBJ1-1; possibly TRBD1 for D (5 bases). The ends were cut back, 1 base at V and 1 base at J, with 7 bases in the middle. The CDR3 is made up of 14 amino acids. CDR1 and CDR2 (germline): MGHRA, YSYEKL. CDR3 protein: CASSQVTGNTEAFF. For the CDR3, the DNA is TGCGCCAGCAGCCAAGTAACAGGGAACACTGAAGCTTTCTTT.

This clone occurred once. This sequence joins TRBV2 and TRBJ1-3; D not resolved. The length of the CDR3 is 15 residues. Germline V gives CDR1 SNHLY, CDR2 FYNNEI. Trimming pared 3 bases from V and 0 bases from J, leaving 9 bases between. The CDR3 sequence: CASSENGPSGNTIYF. In nucleotides, the CDR3 is TGTGCCAGCAGTGAGAACGGCCCCTCTGGAAACACCATATATTTT. The complete variable domain, with remaining parts taken from reference TRBV2 and TRBJ1-3, reads EPEVTQTPSHQVTQMGQEVILRCVPISNHLYFYWYRQILGQKVEFLVSFYNNEISEKSEIFDDQFSVERPDGSNFTLKIRSTKLEDSAMYFCASSENGPSGNTIYFGEGSWLTVV.

The rearrangement links TRBV2 to TRBJ1-4; TRBD1 agrees at 8 bases. After removal of 7 bases from V and 4 bases from J, the junction contained 14 bases not matched to a gene. This CDR3 has 17 amino acids. Germline CDR1 is SNHLY and CDR2 is FYNNEI. The CDR3 loop is CASKHKRGQVINEKLFF. CDR3 DNA sequence: TGTGCCAGCAAACACAAAAGGGGACAGGTCATTAATGAAAAACTGTTTTTT.

J is TRBJ2-7 and V is TRBV4-1; D is undetermined. V gave up 1 base and J gave up 3 bases, with 10 bases separating them. In germline, CDR1 is MGHRA, CDR2 YSYEKL. This CDR3 has 14 residues. The CDR3 spells CASSQATPLYEQYF. CDR3 DNA sequence: TGCGCCAGCAGCCAAGCCACCCCCCTCTACGAGCAGTACTTC.

The V call is TRBV28, the J call TRBJ1-2; D gene ambiguous. This CDR3 spans 15 amino acids. The germline V gene encodes CDR1 MDHEN and CDR2 SYDVKM. V gave up 3 bases and J gave up 2 bases, with 13 bases separating them. The CDR3 is CASSFLTSGNYGYTF. CDR3 DNA: TGTGCCAGCAGTTTTTTGACGTCGGGGAACTATGGCTACACCTTC.

The chain employs TRBV30 and TRBJ2-7; TRBD1 matches 7 bases. V lost 4 bases, J lost 2 bases, and 2 bases stayed unmatched. This CDR3 has 12 amino acids. Germline-derived CDR1 and CDR2 are GTSNPN and SVGIG (reference sequence). The CDR3 coding sequence is TGTGCCTGGACAGGGGGAACCTACGAGCAGTACTTC. It translates to CAWTGGTYEQYF.

This clone has just one count. The V call is TRBV28, the J call TRBJ1-1, with 11 bases that match TRBD1. This CDR3 region has 14 residues. CDR1 is MDHEN and CDR2 is SYDVKM in the germline V gene. V dropped 6 bases and J dropped 8; count of bases not matched to a gene: 8. CDR3 bases: TGTGCCAGCAGAGTACGGGACAGGGGGGGCGAAGCTTTCTTT. It translates to CASRVRDRGGEAFF.

This rearrangement joins TRBV9 to TRBJ2-1; TRBD1 or TRBD2 may be the D gene (6 bases each). Trimming shortened V by 0 bases and J by 4 bases, and 11 bases separated the two germline ends. The V gene's germline CDR1 is SGDLS and CDR2 YYNGEE. The length of the CDR3 is 15 residues. The CDR3 DNA follows: TGTGCCAGCAGCGTAGAGGGGGGCCGTTACAATGAGCAGTTCTTC. Its translation is CASSVEGGRYNEQFF.

The rearrangement joins TRBV15 to TRBJ2-7; D gene ambiguous. Deletions cut 5 bases from V and 2 bases from J, with 13 bases between. The CDR3 length is 14 residues. Per the germline V gene, CDR1 is LNHNV and CDR2 is YYDKDF (reference sequence). For the CDR3, the DNA is TGTGCCACCAGCCGTACTTCCCAGGCCTACGAGCAGTACTTC. Protein product: CATSRTSQAYEQYF.

DNA for the CDR3: TGTGCCAGCAGTGAGCGGTCGGCCGATGTACTCTATGGCTACACCTTC. This gives the protein CASSERSADVLYGYTF. This chain joins TRBV2 and TRBJ1-2; D ambiguous. Trimming stripped 3 bases from V and 4 bases from J, with 18 bases between. Germline V gene sequence: CDR1 SNHLY, CDR2 FYNNEI. This CDR3 comprises 16 residues.